This TCR beta chain was retrieved from a study of vaccination and CD4 T cells after COVID-19. This clonotype has just a few counts. Its antigen is undetermined. As to treatment: approximately nine-day PBMC culture with coronavirus spike peptide pools or control peptides (ViraFEST assay). Germline V gene data show CDR1 as MNHEY and CDR2 as SVGAGI. This CDR3 is 13 amino acids long. V lost 0 bases and J 3 bases, leaving 5 bases between the germline ends. At the Johns Hopkins FTIC core, DNA taken from cultured CD4+ T cells was sequenced by way of the Oncomine TCR Beta short-read assay. TCRdb ran MiXCR on the PCR reads and lists one entry per CDR3 protein. Altogether about 21,000 distinct CDR3 sequences are present, 60% being singletons, with the ten largest covering more than 8.5%.

The sample consisted of CD4+ T cells from blood, cultured in vitro, taken after SARS-CoV-2 vaccination. The chain has TRBV6-5 and TRBJ1-1; D is ambiguous. The clonotype originates from a human donor who had recovered from COVID-19. CDR3 loop: CASSYSKYTEAFF. The CDR3 nucleotides read TGTGCCAGCAGTTACTCGAAGTACACTGAAGCTTTCTTT.